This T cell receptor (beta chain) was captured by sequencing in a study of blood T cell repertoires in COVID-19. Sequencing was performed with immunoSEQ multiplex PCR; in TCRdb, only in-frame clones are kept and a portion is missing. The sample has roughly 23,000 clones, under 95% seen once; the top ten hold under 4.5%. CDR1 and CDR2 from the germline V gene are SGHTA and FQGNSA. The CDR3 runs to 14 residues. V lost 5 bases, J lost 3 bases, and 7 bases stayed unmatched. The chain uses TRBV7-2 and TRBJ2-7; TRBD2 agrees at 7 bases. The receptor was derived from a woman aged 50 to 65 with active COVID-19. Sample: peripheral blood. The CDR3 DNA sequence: TGTGCCAGCAGCCCCAGCGGGGTCAACTACGAGCAGTACTTC. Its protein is CASSPSGVNYEQYF.